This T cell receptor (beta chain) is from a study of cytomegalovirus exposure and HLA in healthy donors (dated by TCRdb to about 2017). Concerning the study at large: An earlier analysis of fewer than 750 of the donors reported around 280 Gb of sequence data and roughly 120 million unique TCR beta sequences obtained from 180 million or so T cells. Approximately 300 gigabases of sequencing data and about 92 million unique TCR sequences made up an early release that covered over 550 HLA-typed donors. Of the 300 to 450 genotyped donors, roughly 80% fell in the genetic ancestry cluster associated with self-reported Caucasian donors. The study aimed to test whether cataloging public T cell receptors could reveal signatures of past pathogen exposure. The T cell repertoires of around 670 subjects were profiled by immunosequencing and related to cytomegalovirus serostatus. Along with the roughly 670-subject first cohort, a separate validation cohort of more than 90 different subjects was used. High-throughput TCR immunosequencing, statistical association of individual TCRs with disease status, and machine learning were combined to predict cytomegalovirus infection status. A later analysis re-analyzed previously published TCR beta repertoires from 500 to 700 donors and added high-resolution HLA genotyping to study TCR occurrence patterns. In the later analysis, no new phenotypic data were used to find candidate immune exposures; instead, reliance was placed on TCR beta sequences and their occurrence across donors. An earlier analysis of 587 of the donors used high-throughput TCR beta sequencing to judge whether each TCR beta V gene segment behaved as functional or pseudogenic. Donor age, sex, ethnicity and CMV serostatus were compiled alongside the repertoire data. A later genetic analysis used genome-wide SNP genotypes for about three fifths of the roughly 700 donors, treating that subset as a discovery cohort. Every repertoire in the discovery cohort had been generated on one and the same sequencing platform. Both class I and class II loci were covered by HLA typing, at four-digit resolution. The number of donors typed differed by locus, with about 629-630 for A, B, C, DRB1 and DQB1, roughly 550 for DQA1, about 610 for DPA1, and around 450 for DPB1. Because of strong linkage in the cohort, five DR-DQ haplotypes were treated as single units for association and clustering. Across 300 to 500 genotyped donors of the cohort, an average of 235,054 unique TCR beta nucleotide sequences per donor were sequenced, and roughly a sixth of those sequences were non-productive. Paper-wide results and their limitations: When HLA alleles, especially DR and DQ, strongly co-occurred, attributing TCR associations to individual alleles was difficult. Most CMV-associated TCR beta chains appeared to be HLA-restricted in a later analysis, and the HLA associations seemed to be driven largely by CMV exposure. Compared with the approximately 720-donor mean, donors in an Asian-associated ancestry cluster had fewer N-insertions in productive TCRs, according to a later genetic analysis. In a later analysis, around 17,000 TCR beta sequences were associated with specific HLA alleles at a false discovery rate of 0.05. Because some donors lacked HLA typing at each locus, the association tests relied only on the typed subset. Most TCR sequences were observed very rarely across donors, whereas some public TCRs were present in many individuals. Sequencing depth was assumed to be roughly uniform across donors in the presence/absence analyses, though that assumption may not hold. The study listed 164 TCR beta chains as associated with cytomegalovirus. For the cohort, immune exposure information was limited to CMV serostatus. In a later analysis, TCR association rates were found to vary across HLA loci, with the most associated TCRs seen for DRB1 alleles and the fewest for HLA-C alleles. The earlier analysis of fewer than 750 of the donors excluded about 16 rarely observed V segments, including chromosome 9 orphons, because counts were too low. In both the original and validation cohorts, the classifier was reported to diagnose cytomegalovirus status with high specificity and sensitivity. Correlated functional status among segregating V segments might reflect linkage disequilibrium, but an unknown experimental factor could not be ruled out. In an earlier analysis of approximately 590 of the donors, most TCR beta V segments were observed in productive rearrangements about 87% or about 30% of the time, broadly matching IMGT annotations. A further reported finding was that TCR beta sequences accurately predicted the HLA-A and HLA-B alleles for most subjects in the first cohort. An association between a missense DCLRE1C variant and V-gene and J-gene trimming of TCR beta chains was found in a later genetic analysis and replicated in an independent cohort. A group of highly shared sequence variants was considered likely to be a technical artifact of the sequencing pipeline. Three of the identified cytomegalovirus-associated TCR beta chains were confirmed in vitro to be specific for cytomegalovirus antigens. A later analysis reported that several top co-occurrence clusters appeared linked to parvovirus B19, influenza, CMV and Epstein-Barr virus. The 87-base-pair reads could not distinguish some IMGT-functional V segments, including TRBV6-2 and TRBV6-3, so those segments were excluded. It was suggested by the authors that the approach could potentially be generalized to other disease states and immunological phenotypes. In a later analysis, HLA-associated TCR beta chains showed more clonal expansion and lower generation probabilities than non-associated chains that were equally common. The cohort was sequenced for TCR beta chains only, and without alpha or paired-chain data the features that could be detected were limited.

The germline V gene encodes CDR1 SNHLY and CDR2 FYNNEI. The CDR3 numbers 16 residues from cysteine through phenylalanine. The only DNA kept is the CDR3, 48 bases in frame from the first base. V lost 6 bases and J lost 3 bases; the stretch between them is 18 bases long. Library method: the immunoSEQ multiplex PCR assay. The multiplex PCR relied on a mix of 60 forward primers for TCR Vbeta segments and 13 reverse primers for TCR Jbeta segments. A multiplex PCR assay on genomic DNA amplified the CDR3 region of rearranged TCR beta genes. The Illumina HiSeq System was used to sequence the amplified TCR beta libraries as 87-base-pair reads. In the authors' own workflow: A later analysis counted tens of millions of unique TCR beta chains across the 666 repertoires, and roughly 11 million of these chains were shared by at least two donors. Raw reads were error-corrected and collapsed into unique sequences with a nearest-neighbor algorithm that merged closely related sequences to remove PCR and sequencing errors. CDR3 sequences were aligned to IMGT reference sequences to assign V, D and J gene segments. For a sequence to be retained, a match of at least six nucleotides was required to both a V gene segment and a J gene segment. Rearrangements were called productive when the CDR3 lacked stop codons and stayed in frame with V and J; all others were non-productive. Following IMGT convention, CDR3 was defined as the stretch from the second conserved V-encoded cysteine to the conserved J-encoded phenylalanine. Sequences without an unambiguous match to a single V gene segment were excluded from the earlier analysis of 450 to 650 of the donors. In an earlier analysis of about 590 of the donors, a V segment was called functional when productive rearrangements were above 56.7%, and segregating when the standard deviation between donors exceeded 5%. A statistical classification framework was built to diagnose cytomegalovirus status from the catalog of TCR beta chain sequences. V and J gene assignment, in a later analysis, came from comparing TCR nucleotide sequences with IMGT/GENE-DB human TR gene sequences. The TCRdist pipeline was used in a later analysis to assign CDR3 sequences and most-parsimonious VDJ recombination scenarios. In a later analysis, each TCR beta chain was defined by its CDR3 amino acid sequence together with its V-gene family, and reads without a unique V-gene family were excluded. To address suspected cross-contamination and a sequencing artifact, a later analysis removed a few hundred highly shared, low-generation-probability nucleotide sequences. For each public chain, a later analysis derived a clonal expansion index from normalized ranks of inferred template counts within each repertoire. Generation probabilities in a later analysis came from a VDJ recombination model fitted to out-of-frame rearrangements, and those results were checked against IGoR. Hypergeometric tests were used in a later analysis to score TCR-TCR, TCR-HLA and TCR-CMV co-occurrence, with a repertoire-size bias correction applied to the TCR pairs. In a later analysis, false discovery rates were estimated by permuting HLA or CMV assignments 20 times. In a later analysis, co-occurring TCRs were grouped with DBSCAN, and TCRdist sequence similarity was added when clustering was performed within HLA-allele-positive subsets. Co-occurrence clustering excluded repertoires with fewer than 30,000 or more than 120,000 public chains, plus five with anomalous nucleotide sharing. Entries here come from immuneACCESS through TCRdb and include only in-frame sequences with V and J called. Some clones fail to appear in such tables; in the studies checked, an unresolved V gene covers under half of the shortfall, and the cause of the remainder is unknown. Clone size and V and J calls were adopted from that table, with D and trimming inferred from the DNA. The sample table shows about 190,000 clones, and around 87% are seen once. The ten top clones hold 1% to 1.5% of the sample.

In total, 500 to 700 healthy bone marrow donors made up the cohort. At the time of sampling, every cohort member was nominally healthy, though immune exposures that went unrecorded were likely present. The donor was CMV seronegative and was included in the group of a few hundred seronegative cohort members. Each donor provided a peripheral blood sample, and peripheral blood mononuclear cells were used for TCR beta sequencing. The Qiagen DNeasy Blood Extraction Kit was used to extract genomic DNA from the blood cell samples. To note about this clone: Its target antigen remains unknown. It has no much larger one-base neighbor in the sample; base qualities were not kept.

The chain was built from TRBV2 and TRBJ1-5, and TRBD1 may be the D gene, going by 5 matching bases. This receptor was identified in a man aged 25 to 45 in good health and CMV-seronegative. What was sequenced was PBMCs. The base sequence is TGTGCCAGCAGCCCCCGGGGGAACGAGCTCAATCAGCCCCAGCATTTT. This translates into CASSPRGNELNQPQHF. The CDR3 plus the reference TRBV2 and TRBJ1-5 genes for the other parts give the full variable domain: EPEVTQTPSHQVTQMGQEVILRCVPISNHLYFYWYRQILGQKVEFLVSFYNNEISEKSEIFDDQFSVERPDGSNFTLKIRSTKLEDSAMYFCASSPRGNELNQPQHFGDGTRLSIL.